The T cell receptor (beta chain) under discussion was sequenced for a study of blood T cell repertoires in COVID-19. Study details: The analysed material was cDNA or gDNA that came from T cells, B-cell-depleted T cells, or PBMCs.

Per germline, CDR1 SEHNR and CDR2 FQNEAQ (reference sequence). The ends were cut back, 2 bases at V and 5 bases at J, with 13 bases in the middle. The CDR3 length is 16 residues. Assay: immunoSEQ multiplex PCR; the TCRdb copy retains only in-frame clones and omits some. The table lists about 140,000 clones, 90% of them singletons. The source of this sequence is a woman of 80 years or more with acute or convalescent COVID-19. The sequenced material came from peripheral blood. The chain is built from TRBV7-9 and TRBJ2-6, with a tentative D call TRBD2 (6 bases). The CDR3 region is CASSLWREGWANVLTF. CDR3 nucleotide sequence: TGTGCCAGCAGCTTATGGCGGGAAGGCTGGGCCAACGTCCTGACTTTC.